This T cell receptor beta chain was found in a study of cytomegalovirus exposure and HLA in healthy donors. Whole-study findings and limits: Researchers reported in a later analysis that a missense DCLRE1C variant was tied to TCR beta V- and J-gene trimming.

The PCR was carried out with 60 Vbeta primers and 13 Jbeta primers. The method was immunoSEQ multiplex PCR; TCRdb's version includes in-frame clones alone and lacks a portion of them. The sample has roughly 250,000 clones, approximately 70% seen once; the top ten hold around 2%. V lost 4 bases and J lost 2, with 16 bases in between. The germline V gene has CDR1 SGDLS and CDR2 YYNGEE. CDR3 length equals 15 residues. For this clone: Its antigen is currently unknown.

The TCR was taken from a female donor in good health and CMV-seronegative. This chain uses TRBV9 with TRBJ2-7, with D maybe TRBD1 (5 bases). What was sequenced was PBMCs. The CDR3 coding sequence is TGTGCCAGCAGCCCTCACGGGCAGGGCACCTACGAGCAGTACTTC. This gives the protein CASSPHGQGTYEQYF.